A selection of T cell receptor beta chains follows, all from one sample in a study of post-analysis software for immune sequencing data. TCRdb independently ran MiXCR on the PCR reads; one entry per CDR3 protein. The sample records approximately 660,000 distinct CDR3 sequences, around 60% being singletons. The source material was blood. The receptors derive from a girl aged 2-10 years with multiple sclerosis. Both conserved end residues are part of each CDR3. Fields, in order: D gene, clone size, J gene, V gene, CDR3 length, CDR3 DNA, CDR3 protein. A D gene is named only where the DNA matches it firmly. A clone size is listed for some rows: how often the clone was seen (once, few, many), or a class if it is expanded.

>TRBD1|NA|TRBJ1-5|TRBV2|15
TGTGCCAGCAGTGAGGGTCGGACAGGTGGGCAGCCCCAGCATTTT
CASSEGRTGGQPQHF
>NA|once|TRBJ2-3|TRBV29-1|12
TGCAGCGTTGTCAGGGAGAAGGATACGCAGTATTTT
CSVVREKDTQYF
>NA|NA|TRBJ1-2|TRBV7-6|15
TGTGCCAGCAGCTTAGAATGGGGCGGCGGCTATGGCTACACCTTC
CASSLEWGGGYGYTF
>TRBD2|once|TRBJ2-6|TRBV10-2|17
TGCGCCAGCAGTCTAGCGGGAGGCCAAGCTGGGGCCAACGTCCTGACTTTC
CASSLAGGQAGANVLTF
>NA|NA|TRBJ2-3|TRBV20-1|11
TGCAGTGCCCGTCTGCTGGATACGCAGTATTTT
CSARLLDTQYF
>TRBD1|NA|TRBJ2-3|TRBV7-9|15
TGTGCCGGCCGCAGACAGGGGGCGCAATGGGATACGCAGTATTTT
CAGRRQGAQWDTQYF
>TRBD1|few|TRBJ2-7|TRBV9|15
TGTGCCAGCAGCCCCCGGGACAGTCGCTCCTACGAGCAGTACTTC
CASSPRDSRSYEQYF
>NA|NA|TRBJ1-6|TRBV12-3/TRBV12-4|15
TGTGCCAGCAGTTTACGAGTAGGCCTGGGGTCACCCCTCCACTTT
CASSLRVGLGSPLHF
>TRBD1|few|TRBJ1-5|TRBV3-1|14
TGTGCCAGCAGCCCGGGACAGGGGGCACAGCCCCAGCATTTT
CASSPGQGAQPQHF
>TRBD1|NA|TRBJ2-1|TRBV27|15
TGTGCCAGCAGTGAAGGGACAGGGGGAGGGAATGAGCAGTTCTTC
CASSEGTGGGNEQFF
>NA|few|TRBJ2-1|TRBV6-4|16
TGTGCCAGCAGTGACGATGGACTCAGCTCCTACAATGAGCAGTTCTTC
CASSDDGLSSYNEQFF
>NA|few|TRBJ2-7|TRBV28|14
TGTGCCAGCAGTTTACGAGGGCCCTCCGTCGAGCAGTACTTC
CASSLRGPSVEQYF
>NA|few|TRBJ2-7|TRBV5-1|16
TGCGCCAGCAGCTTGGGATGGGACGGACGGTCCTACGAGCAGTACTTC
CASSLGWDGRSYEQYF
>NA|NA|TRBJ2-5|TRBV5-1|15
TGCGCCAGCAATCCTACCGGGGGTCGACAAGAGACCCAGTACTTC
CASNPTGGRQETQYF
>TRBD1|few|TRBJ1-4|TRBV2|13
TGTGCCAGCAGCGGACAGGGCTTTAGAGGACTGTTTTTT
CASSGQGFRGLFF
>TRBD2|few|TRBJ2-7|TRBV20-1|15
TGCAGTGCTAGCCCCCCTAGCGGGAGTCCATACGAGCAGTACTTC
CSASPPSGSPYEQYF
>TRBD1|few|TRBJ2-5|TRBV29-1|15
TGCAGCGTTCAGGGGGGACAGGAGTACCAAGAGACCCAGTACTTC
CSVQGGQEYQETQYF
>NA|NA|TRBJ2-2|TRBV29-1|14
TGCAGCGTTCTGGGGACTTCGAACACCGGGGAGCTGTTTTTT
CSVLGTSNTGELFF
>NA|few|TRBJ2-1|TRBV15|16
TGTGCCACCAGCAGAGATCATAGAGGGGGTTACAATGAGCAGTTCTTC
CATSRDHRGGYNEQFF
>TRBD2|NA|TRBJ2-3|TRBV24-1|16
TGTGCCACCAGTGATCCCCGTAGCGGGGATACAGATACGCAGTATTTT
CATSDPRSGDTDTQYF
>TRBD1|NA|TRBJ2-3|TRBV20-1|13
TGCAGTGCTAGGGCCCAGGGGGCAGATACGCAGTATTTT
CSARAQGADTQYF
>TRBD2|NA|TRBJ2-1|TRBV24-1|18
TGTGCCACCAGTGATCCCTCCCTAGCGGGGGGGGCTCGGAATGAGCAGTTCTTC
CATSDPSLAGGARNEQFF
>TRBD2|NA|TRBJ2-3|TRBV4-1|15
TGCGCCAGCAGAATGCGGGAGGGCCTGACAGATACGCAGTATTTT
CASRMREGLTDTQYF
>NA|NA|TRBJ1-2|TRBV10-3|14
TGTGCCATCAGTGATCCTCGGGACAACTATGGCTACACCTTC
CAISDPRDNYGYTF
>NA|NA|TRBJ1-2|TRBV11-2|15
TGTGCCAGCAGCTTAGGACCGGGACTGGGTTATGGCTACACCTTC
CASSLGPGLGYGYTF
>TRBD2|few|TRBJ2-7|TRBV6-5|16
TGTGCCAGCAGTTACGCCTTTGGCGGGAGATCCTACGAGCAGTACTTC
CASSYAFGGRSYEQYF
>TRBD1|NA|TRBJ2-5|TRBV6-6|15
TGTGCCAGCAGGTCGACAGGGCCCGGGTATGAGACCCAGTACTTC
CASRSTGPGYETQYF
>TRBD1|NA|TRBJ2-7|TRBV7-3|15
TGTGCCAGCAGCTTAATAGCCGGGGACAGCTACGAGCAGTACTTC
CASSLIAGDSYEQYF
>TRBD2|NA|TRBJ2-7|TRBV4-1|15
TGCGCCAGCGGACAAGCGGGAGGAGGAGGCAATGAGCAGTACTTC
CASGQAGGGGNEQYF
>TRBD1|few|TRBJ2-3|TRBV5-6|15
TGTGCCAGCAGCTCCGGACAGGGGGCATGGGATACGCAGTATTTT
CASSSGQGAWDTQYF
>TRBD1|NA|TRBJ2-5|TRBV10-3|12
TGTGCCATCAGGGGACAGGGGGAGACCCAGTACTTC
CAIRGQGETQYF
>NA|NA|TRBJ2-7|TRBV7-2|14
TGTGCCAGCAGCTTTAATCACGGTTCCTACGAGCAGTACTTC
CASSFNHGSYEQYF